The T cell receptor (beta chain) described here comes from a study of neurological immune-mediated disorders. Study context: The disease course was relapsing-remitting in 31 and secondary progressive in about 9% of the roughly 35 multiple sclerosis patients. Study-level results: No expanded-clone CDR3 amino acid sequence recurred across subjects, suggesting private TCR-beta repertoires.

The unsorted libraries were made from 2 million PBMCs kept at -80 C. The CDR3 loop spans 15 amino acids. TCRdb independently ran MiXCR on the 5' RACE reads; one entry per CDR3 protein. The sample carries about 62,000 distinct CDR3 sequences, 4% to 6% recorded once. This clonotype was counted ten times or more. Its antigen remains unidentified. Sequencing was carried out using PBMCs. This clonotype was sampled from a woman in her 50s with multiple sclerosis. The chain combines TRBV21-1 with TRBJ1-1. TRBV21-1 is described as a pseudogene. The CDR3 DNA reads TGTGCCAGCAGCAAAATATGGGGTCTGAACACTGAAGCTTTCTTT. This translates into CASSKIWGLNTEAFF.